These 19 T cell receptor beta chains share one sample of origin, sequenced in a study of blood T cell repertoires in COVID-19. Some clones are missing from TCRdb's copy, which holds only in-frame ones; the method was immunoSEQ multiplex PCR. The sample contains approximately 150,000 clones, 65% to 85% of which appear only once. The sequencing input was peripheral blood. These receptor sequences come from a man aged 55 to 70 with active or convalescent COVID-19.

This chain connects TRBV5-6 to TRBJ1-1, with D unresolved. CDR3 length: 15 residues. Trimming took off 1 base at V and 3 bases at J, with 13 bases between the two ends. Germline V CDR1 and CDR2: SGHDT, YYEEEE. The DNA for the CDR3 is TGTGCCAGCAGCTTGACCGGGAGGTCGGACACTGAAGCTTTCTTT. Amino acids: CASSLTGRSDTEAFF.

The rearrangement joins TRBV7-2 to TRBJ1-6; TRBD1 agrees at 7 bases. From germline, CDR1 is SGHTA and CDR2 FQGNSA. CDR3 length: 16 residues. With 5 bases clipped from V and 8 bases from J, the junction kept 12 bases outside the gene matches. The CDR3 reads CASSLGGRPGDSPLHF. In DNA form, the CDR3 reads TGTGCCAGCAGCCTAGGGGGCCGCCCAGGGGATTCACCCCTCCACTTT.

The chain has TRBV19 and TRBJ2-6; TRBD1 matches at 8 bases. V trimming: 3 bases; J trimming: 0 bases; junction bases outside the gene matches: 7. The CDR3 is 18 amino acids. Germline lookup yields CDR1 LNHDA and CDR2 SQIVND (reference sequence). Here the CDR3 DNA reads TGTGCCAGTAGTATTTCGGGACAGGTACTCTCTGGGGCCAACGTCCTGACTTTC. Translating it yields CASSISGQVLSGANVLTF.

The chain employs TRBV24-1 and TRBJ2-3; 7 nucleotides agree with TRBD2. After removal of 9 bases from V and 3 bases from J, the junction contained 8 bases not matched to a gene. Germline V CDR1 and CDR2: KGHDR, SFDVKD. This CDR3 comprises 14 residues. The CDR3 here is CATGRREKTDTQYF. DNA for the CDR3: TGTGCCACCGGGAGGCGGGAGAAAACAGATACGCAGTATTTT.

This chain joins TRBV28 and TRBJ2-7, with D unclear. V dropped 4 bases and J dropped 2 bases, with 12 bases sitting between them. This CDR3 is 14 amino acids long. Germline V gene lookup returns CDR1 MDHEN and CDR2 SYDVKM. The CDR3 protein is CASSYSQVTYEQYF. CDR3 bases: TGTGCCAGCAGTTATAGTCAAGTTACCTACGAGCAGTACTTC.

The rearrangement links TRBV27 to TRBJ1-2; 8 bases are a match to TRBD1. The V gene end was trimmed by 5 bases and the J gene end by 8 bases; junction bases not matched to a gene: 10. The CDR3 is 14 residues long. Germline V gene data show CDR1 as MNHEY and CDR2 as SMNVEV (reference sequence). In DNA form, the CDR3 reads TGTGCCAGCAGTGGCCTAGGACAGGGAATCGGCTACACCTTC. Translation: CASSGLGQGIGYTF.

The chain links TRBV7-9 to TRBJ1-5, with 7 bases matching TRBD1. The length of the CDR3 is 15 residues. CDR1 and CDR2 from the germline V gene are SEHNR and FQNEAQ (reference sequence). V trimming: 1 base; J trimming: 3 bases; junction bases outside the gene matches: 3. The CDR3 spells CASSLGDSYNQPQHF. In DNA, the CDR3 is TGTGCCAGCAGCTTAGGGGACAGCTACAATCAGCCCCAGCATTTT.

The chain carries TRBV14 and TRBJ2-3, with a weak D call TRBD2 (5 bases). The V end was cut by 3 bases, the J end by 6 bases, with 25 bases between. CDR3 length: 18 amino acids. Looked up from germline, CDR1 is SGHDN and CDR2 is FVKESK. CDR3 sequence reads: CASSHKAAFGETRDTQYF. CDR3 sequence (DNA): TGTGCCAGCAGCCATAAAGCGGCGTTTGGGGAGACGCGGGATACGCAGTATTTT.

The chain employs TRBV3-1 (or the pseudogene TRBV3-2) and TRBJ2-6; TRBD1 agrees at 8 bases. This CDR3 comprises 15 residues. The V segment lost 6 bases and the J segment 4 bases; nucleotides outside the gene matches: 5. Per germline, CDR1 LGHDT and CDR2 YNNKEL (reference sequence). CDR3 sequence: CASRLRGLGANVLTF. DNA for the CDR3: TGTGCCAGCAGACTCAGGGGGCTCGGGGCCAACGTCCTGACTTTC.

The chain carries TRBV10-3 and TRBJ1-2; D is undetermined. The V end was cut by 2 bases, the J end by 4 bases, with 8 bases between. This CDR3 region has 13 residues. Per germline, CDR1 ENHRY and CDR2 SYGVKD. CDR3 nucleotides: TGTGCCATCAGTGAGGTAGGACTCTATGGCTACACCTTC. It yields the protein CAISEVGLYGYTF.

The V gene is TRBV9, the J gene TRBJ2-1, with TRBD2 identical over 11 bases. The CDR3 is 17 amino acids. Trimming removed 3 bases from V and 5 bases from J; junction bases left unmatched: 10. CDR1 is SGDLS, CDR2 YYNGEE, per germline. CDR3 in amino acids: CASSGPLAGGIHNEQFF. As DNA, the CDR3 is TGTGCCAGCAGCGGCCCCTTAGCGGGGGGGATCCACAATGAGCAGTTCTTC.

The CDR3 sequence is CASSRQGAGNQPQHF. DNA for the CDR3: TGTGCCAGCTCACGCCAGGGGGCTGGCAATCAGCCCCAGCATTTT. The chain combines TRBV18 with TRBJ1-5; 8 bases align to TRBD1. V shed 4 bases, J shed 2 bases, and the junction held 4 bases outside the gene matches. The CDR3 totals 15 residues. CDR1 is KGHSH, CDR2 LQKENI, per germline. Together with reference TRBV18 and TRBJ1-5, the CDR3 gives the full variable domain: NAGVMQNPRHLVRRRGQEARLRCSPMKGHSHVYWYRQLPEEGLKFMVYLQKENIIDESGMPKERFSAEFPKEGPSILRIQQVVRGDSAAYFCASSRQGAGNQPQHFGDGTRLSIL.

V is TRBV27 and J is TRBJ2-6, with D maybe TRBD1 (6 bases). The germline V gene encodes CDR1 MNHEY and CDR2 SMNVEV (reference sequence). V was clipped by 0 bases and J by 0 bases, with 15 bases between them. The CDR3 runs to 19 residues. Here the CDR3 reads CASSLSPVRTVSGANVLTF. CDR3 bases: TGTGCCAGCAGTTTATCACCCGTTAGGACAGTCTCTGGGGCCAACGTCCTGACTTTC. Complete variable domain (other parts from reference TRBV27 and TRBJ2-6): EAQVTQNPRYLITVTGKKLTVTCSQNMNHEYMSWYRQDPGLGLRQIYYSMNVEVTDKGDVPEGYKVSRKEKRNFPLILESPSPNQTSLYFCASSLSPVRTVSGANVLTFGAGSRLTVL.

This chain connects TRBV5-1 to TRBJ2-5; 12 positions agree with TRBD2. This CDR3 region has 16 residues. V gave up 4 bases and J gave up 2 bases; unmatched junction bases: 6. Germline CDR1 is SGHRS and CDR2 is YFSETQ. The CDR3, as DNA: TGCGCCAGCAGCACCGGACTAGCGGGACTTCAAGAGACCCAGTACTTC. It codes for CASSTGLAGLQETQYF. Together with reference TRBV5-1 and TRBJ2-5, the CDR3 gives the full variable domain: KAGVTQTPRYLIKTRGQQVTLSCSPISGHRSVSWYQQTPGQGLQFLFEYFSETQRNKGNFPGRFSGRQFSNSRSEMNVSTLELGDSALYLCASSTGLAGLQETQYFGPGTRLLVL.

The chain combines TRBV9 with TRBJ1-5, with D maybe TRBD1 (5 bases). This CDR3 comprises 14 residues. The V gene lost 3 bases and the J gene lost 2 bases, with 9 bases spanning the gap. Germline CDR1 SGDLS, CDR2 YYNGEE. For the CDR3, the DNA is TGTGCCAGCAGCGGGGGACTTGGCAATCAGCCCCAGCATTTT. Translated, it gives CASSGGLGNQPQHF.

The chain combines TRBV5-6 with TRBJ2-7; 7 nucleotides line up with TRBD1. CDR3 size: 14 residues. Trimming removed 7 bases from V and 0 bases from J; junction bases left unmatched: 7. Germline CDR1 reads SGHDT; CDR2 reads YYEEEE. CDR3 sequence: CASDQAGGSYEQYF. CDR3 DNA sequence: TGTGCCAGCGACCAGGCAGGGGGCTCCTACGAGCAGTACTTC. Based on the CDR3 plus reference TRBV5-6 and TRBJ2-7, the full variable domain is DAGVTQSPTHLIKTRGQQVTLRCSPKSGHDTVSWYQQALGQGPQFIFQYYEEEERQRGNFPDRFSGHQFPNYSSELNVNALLLGDSALYLCASDQAGGSYEQYFGPGTRLTVT.

This clone has only a few counts. V and J are TRBV6-5 and TRBJ2-1; the match to TRBD2 covers 8 bases. The CDR3 runs 14 residues. Germline CDR1 and CDR2: MNHEY and SVGAGI. Trimming removed 5 bases from V and 6 bases from J; junction bases left unmatched: 6. CDR3 sequence: CASSSGSAFNEQFF. Written as DNA, the CDR3 is TGTGCCAGCAGTAGCGGGAGTGCGTTCAATGAGCAGTTCTTC.

CDR3 nucleotide sequence: TGTGCCAGTAGTATCCTCGGACAGGGAAAGGGGGAGACCCAGTACTTC. It yields the protein CASSILGQGKGETQYF. The rearrangement uses TRBV19 and TRBJ2-5; 8 bases map to TRBD1. V lost 3 bases to trimming and J lost 5 bases; unmatched junction nucleotides: 11. Per the germline V gene, CDR1 is LNHDA and CDR2 is SQIVND (reference sequence). CDR3 length: 16 residues.

The chain joins TRBV27 to TRBJ2-1; TRBD2 aligns across 12 bases. Germline CDR1 and CDR2: MNHEY and SMNVEV (reference sequence). V was pared by 6 bases and J by 6 bases, with 6 bases of the junction left unmatched. The CDR3 totals 15 residues. The CDR3 reads CASSSGLAGLNEQFF. In DNA, the CDR3 is TGTGCCAGCAGCTCGGGACTAGCGGGCCTCAATGAGCAGTTCTTC.